Following are 21 T cell receptor beta chains from one sample sequenced in a study of T cell responses to AZD1222 COVID-19 vaccine. Repertoires were generated with immunoSEQ multiplex PCR, while TCRdb's copy carries only in-frame clones and drops some. Of about 150,000 clones in the sample, 90% are singletons; the top ten hold roughly 1.9%. The sample here was peripheral blood, taken on day 0 of AZD1222 vaccination. The receptors were gathered from an adult in good health.

The rearrangement links TRBV6-4 to TRBJ2-3; TRBD1 matches at 9 bases. V lost 3 bases to trimming and J lost 4 bases; unmatched junction nucleotides: 2. Germline values: CDR1 MRHNA, CDR2 SNTAGT. The CDR3 is 14 amino acids. CDR3 loop: CASSETGGADTQYF. CDR3 sequence (DNA): TGTGCCAGCAGTGAAACAGGGGGCGCAGATACGCAGTATTTT.

This clone has only a few counts. The CDR3 sequence: CASSSRGGRVGQPQHF. The CDR3 DNA is TGTGCCAGCAGCTCCCGAGGGGGTAGGGTGGGTCAGCCCCAGCATTTT. This chain connects TRBV6-2 or TRBV6-3 to TRBJ1-5, with a tentative D call TRBD1 (6 bases). The V gene lost 6 bases and the J gene lost 6 bases, with 21 bases spanning the gap. The germline gives CDR1 MNHEY, CDR2 SVGEGT. The CDR3 contains 16 residues.

CDR3 in DNA: TGTGCCAGCAGCGTAGGCCTAGCCGTCTCCTACAATGAGCAGTTCTTC. Translating it yields CASSVGLAVSYNEQFF. The chain joins TRBV9 to TRBJ2-1; D is possibly TRBD2 (5 bases). V was pared by 0 bases and J by 0 bases, with 10 bases between. The CDR3 covers 16 residues. In germline, CDR1 is SGDLS, CDR2 YYNGEE.

The chain combines TRBV3-1 (or the pseudogene TRBV3-2) with TRBJ1-1; maybe TRBD1 (5 bases). CDR3 size: 17 residues. Germline loops: CDR1 LGHDT, CDR2 YNNKEL (reference sequence). The V and J ends lost 4 bases and 10 bases respectively, with 28 bases between them. The DNA for the CDR3 is TGTGCCAGCAGCCCCATAAGGGGCGATCGCCCAACCCCTGGAGCTTTCTTT. Its protein is CASSPIRGDRPTPGAFF.

This clone was picked up one time. This rearrangement joins TRBV18 to TRBJ2-1; no reliable D call. The CDR3 length is 15 residues. The germline gives CDR1 KGHSH, CDR2 LQKENI. The germline V and J ends were trimmed by 1 base and 9 bases, with 16 bases remaining between them. The CDR3 reads CASSPLDPSVGEQFF. DNA for the CDR3: TGTGCCAGCTCACCACTGGATCCCTCTGTGGGTGAGCAGTTCTTC.

V is TRBV20-1 and J is TRBJ2-7; TRBD1 or TRBD2 may be the D gene (5 bases each). The CDR3 covers 12 residues. Trimming cost V 3 bases and J 5 bases, with 11 bases left between them. Germline V gene data show CDR1 as DFQATT and CDR2 as SNEGSKA (reference sequence). CDR3 region: CSASGTTDEQYF. In DNA form, the CDR3 reads TGCAGTGCTAGTGGGACCACGGACGAGCAGTACTTC.

V usage is TRBV19 and J usage is TRBJ1-4; D may be TRBD1 (6 bases). CDR1 LNHDA and CDR2 SQIVND come from the germline V gene (reference sequence). The CDR3 length is 17 residues. V was trimmed by 3 bases and J by 6 bases, leaving 20 bases between them. The CDR3 reads CASSMGVGGRTYEKLFF. CDR3 nucleotide sequence: TGTGCCAGTAGTATGGGCGTTGGGGGGCGCACGTATGAAAAACTGTTTTTT.

CDR3: CASSVVAGNEQYF. The DNA for the CDR3 is TGTGCCAGCAGCGTAGTAGCTGGGAACGAGCAGTACTTC. This chain joins TRBV9 and TRBJ2-7; D unresolved. With 0 bases removed from V and 5 bases from J, the gap between germline ends came to 9 bases. This CDR3 contains 13 residues. Looked up from germline, CDR1 is SGDLS and CDR2 is YYNGEE.

The chain links TRBV11-2 to TRBJ2-2; no definite D call. CDR3 size: 14 residues. The germline gives CDR1 SGHAT, CDR2 FQNNGV. V dropped 2 bases and J dropped 4 bases, with 8 bases sitting between them. This CDR3 reads CASSLIISTGELFF. Written as DNA, the CDR3 is TGTGCCAGCAGCTTAATTATTAGCACCGGGGAGCTGTTTTTT.

This rearrangement joins TRBV9 to TRBJ1-1; maybe TRBD1 (5 bases). V was trimmed by 0 bases and J by 0 bases, leaving 9 bases between them. CDR1 and CDR2 from the germline V gene are SGDLS and YYNGEE. This CDR3 has 15 amino acids. The CDR3 sequence is CASSVGLGLNTEAFF. CDR3 bases: TGTGCCAGCAGCGTAGGTCTGGGGCTGAACACTGAAGCTTTCTTT.

V gene TRBV20-1 combines with J gene TRBJ2-3; D unclear. Germline V gene lookup returns CDR1 DFQATT and CDR2 SNEGSKA (reference sequence). V was cut by 2 bases and J by 4 bases, with 4 bases left in between. This CDR3 is 11 amino acids long. The CDR3 DNA follows: TGCAGTGCTAGAATAGCAGATACGCAGTATTTT. Translation gives CSARIADTQYF.

This chain connects TRBV4-3 to TRBJ2-1; TRBD1 is a possible D gene (5 bases). Germline CDR1 is LGHNA and CDR2 is YSLEER. Trimming shortened V by 0 bases and J by 1 base, and 10 bases separated the two germline ends. The length of the CDR3 is 16 residues. DNA of the CDR3: TGCGCCAGCAGCCAAGACGGGCAGGGTTCCTACAATGAGCAGTTCTTC. It encodes CASSQDGQGSYNEQFF.

The rearrangement uses TRBV24-1 and TRBJ2-1, with 9 bases fitting TRBD1. The V segment lost 9 bases and the J segment 1 base; nucleotides outside the gene matches: 12. This CDR3 has 17 residues. Germline assignment: CDR1 KGHDR and CDR2 SFDVKD. The CDR3 DNA reads TGTGCCACCGCGGAGGACAGGGGACTTCTATCCTACAATGAGCAGTTCTTC. This encodes CATAEDRGLLSYNEQFF.

The gene calls are TRBV7-9 and TRBJ2-7; no reliable D call. V was cut by 1 base and J by 3 bases, with 4 bases left in between. Germline V CDR1 and CDR2: SEHNR, FQNEAQ (reference sequence). The CDR3 runs to 12 residues. The CDR3 sequence: CASSLGVYEQYF. CDR3 sequence (DNA): TGTGCCAGCAGCTTAGGCGTCTACGAGCAGTACTTC. Full variable domain (missing parts from reference TRBV7-9 and TRBJ2-7): DTGVSQNPRHKITKRGQNVTFRCDPISEHNRLYWYRQTLGQGPEFLTYFQNEAQLEKSRLLSDRFSAERPKGSFSTLEIQRTEQGDSAMYLCASSLGVYEQYFGPGTRLTVT.

The rearrangement links TRBV28 to TRBJ2-5; 11 bases map to TRBD2. CDR3 size: 18 residues. Germline V gene sequence: CDR1 MDHEN, CDR2 SYDVKM. With V trimmed by 6 bases and J by 0 bases, 12 bases remained unmatched. The CDR3, as DNA: TGTGCCAGCAGCCCAGCCGGGACTAGCGGCAATTACCAAGAGACCCAGTACTTC. The encoded protein is CASSPAGTSGNYQETQYF.

The chain joins TRBV10-3 to TRBJ2-7, with 11 bases that match TRBD1. V shed 6 bases and J 5 bases; nucleotides not matched to a gene: 9. The germline CDR1 and CDR2 sequences are ENHRY and SYGVKD. CDR3 length: 15 amino acids. The CDR3 region is CAIRRTGGEEDEQYF. The CDR3 DNA reads TGTGCCATCAGAAGGACAGGGGGCGAGGAGGACGAGCAGTACTTC.

A single count supports this clone. The chain joins TRBV4-1 to TRBJ1-2; D ambiguous. The CDR3 length is 14 residues. The germline gives CDR1 MGHRA, CDR2 YSYEKL. Deletions cut 3 bases from V and 4 bases from J, with 12 bases between. As DNA, the CDR3 is TGCGCCAGCAGCCACGGACCGCCCTCCTATGGCTACACCTTC. It specifies CASSHGPPSYGYTF.

V usage is TRBV12-3 or TRBV12-4 and J usage is TRBJ2-1; unclear D gene. The CDR3 sequence is 13 residues long. V lost 3 bases and J 7 bases, leaving 10 bases between the germline ends. CDR3 sequence: CASSFSPVNEQFF. In DNA form, the CDR3 reads TGTGCCAGCAGTTTTAGTCCCGTTAATGAGCAGTTCTTC.

The chain employs TRBV19 and TRBJ2-7; 8 positions agree with TRBD2. The V gene's germline CDR1 is LNHDA and CDR2 SQIVND (reference sequence). The V gene end was trimmed by 2 bases and the J gene end by 3 bases; junction bases not matched to a gene: 6. CDR3 size: 15 residues. CDR3 in amino acids: CASSISALADYEQYF. The CDR3 region has the DNA TGTGCCAGTAGTATATCGGCACTAGCGGACTACGAGCAGTACTTC. The full variable domain, in which reference TRBV19 and TRBJ2-7 provide the parts outside the CDR3, is DGGITQSPKYLFRKEGQNVTLSCEQNLNHDAMYWYRQDPGQGLRLIYYSQIVNDFQKGDIAEGYSVSREKKESFPLTVTSAQKNPTAFYLCASSISALADYEQYFGPGTRLTVT.

This clone occurred once. The CDR3 here is CASSLPKNTEAFF. As DNA, the CDR3 is TGTGCCAGCAGTTTGCCCAAGAACACTGAAGCTTTCTTT. V and J are TRBV12-3 or TRBV12-4 and TRBJ1-1; no firm D call. This CDR3 contains 13 residues. Trimming cost V 3 bases and J 1 base, with 6 bases left between them.

The V gene is TRBV28, the J gene TRBJ2-7, with TRBD1 matching 8 bases. CDR3 length equals 14 residues. Germline V gene lookup returns CDR1 MDHEN and CDR2 SYDVKM. V shed 7 bases and J 2 bases; nucleotides not matched to a gene: 7. CDR3 DNA sequence: TGTGCCAGCATCCTTGGGACAGGTACCTACGAGCAGTACTTC. This sequence encodes CASILGTGTYEQYF.